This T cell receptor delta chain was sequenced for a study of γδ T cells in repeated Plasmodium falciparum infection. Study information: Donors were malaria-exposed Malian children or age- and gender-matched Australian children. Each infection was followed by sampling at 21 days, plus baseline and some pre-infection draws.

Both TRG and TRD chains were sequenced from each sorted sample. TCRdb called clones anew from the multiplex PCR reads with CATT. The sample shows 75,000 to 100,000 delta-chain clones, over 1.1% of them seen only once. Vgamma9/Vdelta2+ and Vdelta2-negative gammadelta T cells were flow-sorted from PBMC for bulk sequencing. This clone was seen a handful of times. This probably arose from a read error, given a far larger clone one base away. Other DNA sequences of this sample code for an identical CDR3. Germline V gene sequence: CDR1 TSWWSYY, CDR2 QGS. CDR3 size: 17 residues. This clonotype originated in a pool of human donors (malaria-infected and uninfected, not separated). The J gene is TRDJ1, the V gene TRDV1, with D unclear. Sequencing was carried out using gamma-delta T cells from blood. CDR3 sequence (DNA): TGTGCTCTTGGTGAACGTACGTTAGGGTTCCCCACCGATAAACCCATCTTT. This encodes CALGERTLGFPTDKPIF.